The text below deals with one TCR beta chain. This entry is derived from a study of blood T cell repertoires in COVID-19. About the research overall: The United States, Italy and Spain provided the acute and convalescent COVID-19 samples.

Germline CDR1 SGHTA, CDR2 FQGNSA. V was cut by 1 base and J by 4 bases, with 9 bases left in between. The CDR3 runs to 14 residues. Profiled with immunoSEQ multiplex PCR; TCRdb holds only in-frame clones, not every one. The sample has 130,000 to 150,000 clones, around nine tenths seen once. The sample taken for sequencing was peripheral blood. The sequence was obtained from a human donor in a cohort sampled during active COVID-19. The chain is built from TRBV7-2 and TRBJ2-3, with a tentative D call TRBD1 (6 bases). The CDR3 DNA follows: TGTGCCAGCAGCTTAGAGTGGGGGCCAGATACGCAGTATTTT. It is translated as CASSLEWGPDTQYF.